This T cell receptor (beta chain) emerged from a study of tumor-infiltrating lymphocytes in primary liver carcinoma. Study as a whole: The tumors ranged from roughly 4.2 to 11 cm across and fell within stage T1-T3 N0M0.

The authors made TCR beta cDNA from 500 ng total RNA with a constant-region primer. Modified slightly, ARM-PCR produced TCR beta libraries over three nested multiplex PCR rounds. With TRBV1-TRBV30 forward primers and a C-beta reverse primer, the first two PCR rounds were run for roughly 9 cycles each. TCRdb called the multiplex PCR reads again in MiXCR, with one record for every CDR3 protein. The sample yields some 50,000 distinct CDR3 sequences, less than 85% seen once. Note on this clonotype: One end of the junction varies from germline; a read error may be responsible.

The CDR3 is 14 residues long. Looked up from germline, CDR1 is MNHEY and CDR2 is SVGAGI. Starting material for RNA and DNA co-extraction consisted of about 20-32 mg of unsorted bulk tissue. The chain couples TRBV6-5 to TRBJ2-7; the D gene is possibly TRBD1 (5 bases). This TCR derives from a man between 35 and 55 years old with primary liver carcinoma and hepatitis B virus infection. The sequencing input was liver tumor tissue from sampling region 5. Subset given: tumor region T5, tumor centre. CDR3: CASSYSYLGLLENF. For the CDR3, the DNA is TGTGCCAGCAGTTACTCCTACCTGGGGCTTCTTGAGAACTTC.